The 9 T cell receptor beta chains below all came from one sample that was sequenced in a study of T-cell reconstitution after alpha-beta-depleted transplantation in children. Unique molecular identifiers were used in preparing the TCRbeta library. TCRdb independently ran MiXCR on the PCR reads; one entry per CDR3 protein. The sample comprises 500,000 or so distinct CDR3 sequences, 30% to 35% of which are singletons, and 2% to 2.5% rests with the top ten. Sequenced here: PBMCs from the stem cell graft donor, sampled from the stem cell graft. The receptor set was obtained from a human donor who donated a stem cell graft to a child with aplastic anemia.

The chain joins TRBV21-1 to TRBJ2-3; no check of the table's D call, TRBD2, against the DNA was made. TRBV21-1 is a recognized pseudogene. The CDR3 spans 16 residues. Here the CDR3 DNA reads TGTGCCAGCAGCAGAGTGCTAGCGGGATACACAGATACGCAGTATTTT. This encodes CASSRVLAGYTDTQYF.

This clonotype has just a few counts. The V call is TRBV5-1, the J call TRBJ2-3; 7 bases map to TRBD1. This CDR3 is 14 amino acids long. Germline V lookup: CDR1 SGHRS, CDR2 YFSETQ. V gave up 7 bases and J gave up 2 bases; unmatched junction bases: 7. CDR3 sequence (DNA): TGCGCCAGCCAGAGGGGACAGAACACAGATACGCAGTATTTT. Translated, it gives CASQRGQNTDTQYF.

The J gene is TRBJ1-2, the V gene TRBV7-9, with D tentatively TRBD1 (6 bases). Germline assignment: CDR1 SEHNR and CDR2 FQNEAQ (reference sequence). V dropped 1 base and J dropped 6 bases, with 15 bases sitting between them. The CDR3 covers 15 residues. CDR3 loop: CASSLEGGWDDGYTF. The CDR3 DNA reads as TGTGCCAGCAGCTTAGAGGGGGGTTGGGATGATGGCTACACCTTC.

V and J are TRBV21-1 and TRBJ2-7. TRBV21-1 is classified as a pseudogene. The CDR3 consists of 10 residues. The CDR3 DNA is TGTGCCAGCACCCCACAGCGACAGTACGTC. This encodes CASTPQRQYV.

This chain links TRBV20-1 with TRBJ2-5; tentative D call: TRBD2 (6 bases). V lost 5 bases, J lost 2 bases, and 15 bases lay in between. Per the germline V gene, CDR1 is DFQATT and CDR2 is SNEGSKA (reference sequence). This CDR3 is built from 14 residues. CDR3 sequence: CSAAFGTGQETQYF. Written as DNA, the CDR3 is TGCAGTGCTGCCTTCGGGACTGGACAAGAGACCCAGTACTTC.

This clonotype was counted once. The CDR3 sequence is CASSRSPGQGNTIYF. The DNA for the CDR3 is TGTGCCAGCAGCCGTTCCCCGGGACAGGGGAACACCATATATTTT. The chain combines TRBV7-8 with TRBJ1-3; 10 bases fit TRBD1. V shed 5 bases and J 7 bases; nucleotides not matched to a gene: 8. The germline gives CDR1 SGHVS, CDR2 FQNEAQ. The CDR3 extends over 15 amino acids.

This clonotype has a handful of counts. The CDR3 loop is CSVYSSVGSEAFF. The DNA for the CDR3 is TGCAGCGTTTACTCCTCAGTTGGTTCTGAAGCTTTCTTT. The chain carries TRBV29-1 and TRBJ1-1; no clear D gene. Deletions cut 5 bases from V and 6 bases from J, with 16 bases between. The CDR3 runs 13 residues. Germline V gene lookup returns CDR1 SQVTM and CDR2 ANQGSEA.

CDR3 sequence: CASSQDLTRREDTQYF. DNA of the CDR3: TGTGCCAGCAGCCAAGATCTCACTAGGCGGGAGGATACGCAGTATTTT. The chain links TRBV3-1 to TRBJ2-3, with 7 bases identical to TRBD2. CDR1 is LGHDT and CDR2 is YNNKEL in the germline V gene (reference sequence). The length of the CDR3 is 16 residues. V shed 0 bases, J shed 6 bases, and the junction held 9 bases outside the gene matches.

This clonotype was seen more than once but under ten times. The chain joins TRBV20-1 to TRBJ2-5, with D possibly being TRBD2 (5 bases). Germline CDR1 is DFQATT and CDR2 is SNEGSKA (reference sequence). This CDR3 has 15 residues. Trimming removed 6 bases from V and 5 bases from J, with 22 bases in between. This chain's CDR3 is CSATRGGPLRETQYF. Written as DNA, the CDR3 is TGCAGTGCCACTCGGGGTGGCCCCTTGCGGGAGACCCAGTACTTC.